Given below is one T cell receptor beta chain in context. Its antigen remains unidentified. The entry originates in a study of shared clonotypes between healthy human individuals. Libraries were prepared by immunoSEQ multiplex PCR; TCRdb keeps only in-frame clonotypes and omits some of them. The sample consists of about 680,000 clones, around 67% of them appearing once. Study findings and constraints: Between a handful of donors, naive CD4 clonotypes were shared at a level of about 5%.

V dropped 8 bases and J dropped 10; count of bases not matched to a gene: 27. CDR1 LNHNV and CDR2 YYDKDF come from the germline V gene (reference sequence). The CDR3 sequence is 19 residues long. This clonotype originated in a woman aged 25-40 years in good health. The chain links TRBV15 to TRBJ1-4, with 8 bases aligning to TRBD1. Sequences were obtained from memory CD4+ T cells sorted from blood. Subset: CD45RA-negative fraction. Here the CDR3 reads CATEVQGALSPLEVGKLFF. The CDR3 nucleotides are TGTGCCACCGAAGTGCAGGGGGCCCTAAGTCCCCTCGAGGTCGGAAAACTGTTTTTT.